The next 28 T cell receptor beta chains were all read from a single sample in a study of shared clonotypes between healthy human individuals. Profiled with immunoSEQ multiplex PCR; TCRdb holds only in-frame clones, not every one. The table has fewer than 600,000 clones, roughly 83% seen once; the top ten hold about 12%. Sequencing used PBMCs. The receptors were sampled from a woman aged 40 to 49 in good health. Some clones in this sample may be carry-over from other donors' samples.

This chain joins TRBV18 and TRBJ2-2, with D possibly being TRBD2 (6 bases). V was pared by 3 bases and J by 3 bases, with 8 bases between. The germline V gene encodes CDR1 KGHSH and CDR2 LQKENI. The CDR3 totals 14 residues. CDR3 in DNA: TGTGCCAGCTCACCTAGCGGCTACACCGGGGAGCTGTTTTTT. Its protein product is CASSPSGYTGELFF.

The chain joins TRBV11-2 to TRBJ2-7, with D possibly TRBD2 on 6 matching bases. The ends were cut back, 3 bases at V and 6 bases at J, with 15 bases in the middle. CDR3 length: 14 amino acids. The germline V gene encodes CDR1 SGHAT and CDR2 FQNNGV. The CDR3 loop is CASSLGGFGREQYF. In DNA form, the CDR3 reads TGTGCCAGCAGCTTGGGGGGATTTGGGCGCGAGCAGTACTTC.

The chain is built from TRBV4-2 and TRBJ2-2, with 7 bases matching TRBD1. The CDR3 sequence is 15 residues long. Germline CDR1 and CDR2: LGHNA and YNFKEQ. V gave up 0 bases and J gave up 7 bases; unmatched junction bases: 5. The CDR3 nucleotides read TGTGCCAGCAGCCAAGATAGGGGGCTTGACGGGGAGCTGTTTTTT. Its translation is CASSQDRGLDGELFF.

There are many counts of this clone. The V and J genes are TRBV9 and TRBJ2-7, with D perhaps matching TRBD2 (6 bases). The CDR3 is 14 residues long. Per the germline V gene, CDR1 is SGDLS and CDR2 is YYNGEE. V lost 3 bases and J 0 bases, leaving 10 bases between the germline ends. CDR3 amino acids: CASSAASASYEQYF. The CDR3 DNA follows: TGTGCCAGCAGCGCCGCTAGCGCCTCCTACGAGCAGTACTTC.

The genes are TRBV29-1 and TRBJ2-7; 8 positions agree with TRBD2. The ends lost 7 bases at V and 4 bases at J; junction bases unmatched: 9. CDR3 length: 13 residues. In germline, CDR1 is SQVTM, CDR2 ANQGSEA. The CDR3 region is CSAQSGSNYEQYF. CDR3 coding DNA: TGCAGCGCCCAGAGCGGGAGTAATTACGAGCAGTACTTC.

The rearrangement joins TRBV28 to TRBJ2-5; 8 bases agree with TRBD2. The J call may not be correct, given that the DNA end is closer to TRBJ2-7. Looked up from germline, CDR1 is MDHEN and CDR2 is SYDVKM. This CDR3 contains 15 residues. The CDR3 DNA is TGTGCCAGCAGTCGCCGAGCGGGAGTAGCAAGCGAGCAGTACTTC. Amino acid sequence: CASSRRAGVASEQYF.

This clone has only one observation. J is TRBJ2-7 and V is TRBV28, with 9 bases that match TRBD2. This CDR3 has 20 residues. V gave up 5 bases and J gave up 0 bases; unmatched junction bases: 20. The V gene's germline CDR1 is MDHEN and CDR2 SYDVKM. The CDR3 DNA is TGTGCCAGCAGTGGCGCCGCGCGGGAGGGCCAGGGAAAGAGCTCCTACGAGCAGTACTTC. It yields the protein CASSGAAREGQGKSSYEQYF.

This clone was seen a single time. The chain recombines TRBV5-4 with TRBJ1-4; tentatively, D is TRBD1 (5 bases). CDR1 SGHNT and CDR2 YYREEE come from the germline V gene (reference sequence). The V and J ends lost 5 bases and 3 bases respectively, with 14 bases between them. The CDR3 extends over 15 amino acids. In DNA form, the CDR3 reads TGTGCCAGCAGTTCGGCCGGGGGGGCTAATGAAAAACTGTTTTTT. Translating it yields CASSSAGGANEKLFF.

This clone was seen a single time. The chain employs TRBV4-1 and TRBJ2-3; 7 positions agree with TRBD2. With V trimmed by 0 bases and J by 1 base, 7 bases remained unmatched. The CDR3 totals 17 residues. Germline lookup yields CDR1 MGHRA and CDR2 YSYEKL. The CDR3 loop is CASSQEFITSGTDTQYF. DNA of the CDR3: TGCGCCAGCAGCCAAGAATTCATTACTAGCGGCACAGATACGCAGTATTTT.

This chain uses TRBV4-2 with TRBJ1-1, with 9 nucleotides matching TRBD1. The CDR3 covers 15 residues. The germline CDR1 and CDR2 sequences are LGHNA and YNFKEQ. V was clipped by 4 bases and J by 3 bases; unmatched bases: 6. The CDR3 DNA reads as TGTGCCAGCAGCCGAACCGACAGGGGGGACACTGAAGCTTTCTTT. It is translated as CASSRTDRGDTEAFF.

The J gene is TRBJ2-3, the V gene TRBV7-2, with 16 bases aligning to TRBD2. V lost 3 bases to trimming and J lost 4 bases; unmatched junction nucleotides: 1. Germline lookup yields CDR1 SGHTA and CDR2 FQGNSA. CDR3 length equals 16 residues. The chain's CDR3 is CASSLGLAGGPDTQYF. DNA for the CDR3: TGTGCCAGCAGCTTGGGACTAGCGGGAGGGCCAGATACGCAGTATTTT.

V and J are TRBV5-6 and TRBJ2-5, with D perhaps TRBD2 (7 bases). V was shortened by 7 bases and J by 5 bases, with 12 bases between the two germline ends. The CDR3 has 12 residues. Germline V gives CDR1 SGHDT, CDR2 YYEEEE. In DNA form, the CDR3 reads TGTGCCAGCGGGGGGGCCGGCGAGACCCAGTACTTC. Protein sequence: CASGGAGETQYF.

CDR3 coding DNA: TGTGCCAGTAGTCCGAATGTTCGCAGATCCTCCTACGAGCAGTACTTC. This encodes CASSPNVRRSSYEQYF. The chain combines TRBV19 with TRBJ2-7; D call uncertain. The V and J ends lost 5 bases and 0 bases respectively, with 17 bases between them. CDR3 length: 16 residues. The germline V gene has CDR1 LNHDA and CDR2 SQIVND (reference sequence).

This clone was seen at least ten times. This sequence joins TRBV27 and TRBJ2-7; no clear D. V lost 8 bases and J 7 bases, leaving 15 bases between the germline ends. Germline V gene data show CDR1 as MNHEY and CDR2 as SMNVEV (reference sequence). The CDR3 has 12 residues. The CDR3 bases are TGTGCCAGCGGGCGCTACCTTGTTGAGCAGTACTTC. It translates to CASGRYLVEQYF.

This clone was seen once. This chain uses TRBV18 with TRBJ1-1; D gene unclear. This CDR3 comprises 13 residues. Germline CDR1 reads KGHSH; CDR2 reads LQKENI. Trimming cost V 4 bases and J 4 bases, with 10 bases left between them. CDR3 sequence (DNA): TGTGCCAGCTCACGCTACCCCGGCACTGAAGCTTTCTTT. It encodes CASSRYPGTEAFF.

This clone was counted a few times. The chain has TRBV2 and TRBJ1-1; 7 nucleotides match TRBD1. Trimming cost V 5 bases and J 4 bases; bases outside gene matches: 10. Looked up from germline, CDR1 is SNHLY and CDR2 is FYNNEI. The CDR3 runs to 15 residues. The CDR3 DNA sequence: TGTGCCAGCAGTTCCAGGGGGTTGGGGTCCACTGAAGCTTTCTTT. Protein: CASSSRGLGSTEAFF.

The genes are TRBV30 and TRBJ1-1; D perhaps matches TRBD1 (6 bases). V was cut by 4 bases and J by 3 bases, with 18 bases left in between. Germline V gives CDR1 GTSNPN, CDR2 SVGIG (reference sequence). This CDR3 is built from 15 residues. CDR3 in DNA: TGTGCCTGGATTCGGGGGCGGGGCTGGGACACTGAAGCTTTCTTT. It yields the protein CAWIRGRGWDTEAFF. The complete variable domain, with remaining parts taken from reference TRBV30 and TRBJ1-1, reads SQTIHQWPATLVQPVGSPLSLECTVEGTSNPNLYWYRQAAGRGLQLLFYSVGIGQISSEVPQNLSASRPQDRQFILSSKKLLLSDSGFYLCAWIRGRGWDTEAFFGQGTRLTVV.

This clone was observed a few times. The chain uses TRBV28 and TRBJ1-2; TRBD1 agrees at 7 bases. This CDR3 is built from 13 residues. Germline CDR1 reads MDHEN; CDR2 reads SYDVKM. J gave up 4 bases and V 6 bases, and 5 bases lay outside the gene matches. The CDR3 loop reads CASREGQIYGYTF. The CDR3 region has the DNA TGTGCCAGCAGAGAGGGACAGATCTATGGCTACACCTTC.

This chain links TRBV19 with TRBJ1-5; TRBD1 is a possible D gene (5 bases). CDR3 length: 16 amino acids. Trimming pared 6 bases from V and 4 bases from J, leaving 19 bases between. Germline-derived CDR1 and CDR2 are LNHDA and SQIVND (reference sequence). CDR3 sequence reads: CASSRTPQAGNQPQHF. The CDR3 nucleotides are TGTGCCAGTAGCCGGACACCCCAGGCGGGGAATCAGCCCCAGCATTTT.

The V gene is TRBV29-1, the J gene TRBJ2-2, with D maybe TRBD2 (6 bases). The ends were cut back, 2 bases at V and 2 bases at J, with 9 bases in the middle. The germline V gene encodes CDR1 SQVTM and CDR2 ANQGSEA. This CDR3 contains 14 residues. CDR3 protein: CSVEFGTNTGELFF. Written as DNA, the CDR3 is TGCAGCGTTGAATTTGGGACTAACACCGGGGAGCTGTTTTTT.

The chain links TRBV7-9 to TRBJ2-7, with D maybe TRBD1 (6 bases). The germline V gene encodes CDR1 SEHNR and CDR2 FQNEAQ (reference sequence). Trimming took off 5 bases at V and 1 base at J, with 9 bases between the two ends. The CDR3 covers 13 residues. As DNA, the CDR3 is TGTGCCAGCAGCCCGGGACAATCCTACGAGCAGTACTTC. This sequence encodes CASSPGQSYEQYF.

The chain employs TRBV5-5 and TRBJ2-3, with 8 bases aligning to TRBD2. V lost 4 bases to trimming and J lost 5 bases; unmatched junction nucleotides: 9. The CDR3 loop spans 15 amino acids. Germline CDR1 reads SGHKS; CDR2 reads YYEKEE (reference sequence). The CDR3 region is CASSRSGIVVDTQYF. DNA of the CDR3: TGTGCCAGCAGCCGTAGCGGGATAGTAGTAGATACGCAGTATTTT.

The sample holds a few counts of this clone. The V and J genes are TRBV4-1 and TRBJ2-5, with TRBD2 matching over 14 bases. Germline V gene lookup returns CDR1 MGHRA and CDR2 YSYEKL. Trimming cost V 5 bases and J 4 bases; bases outside gene matches: 6. The CDR3 sequence is 16 residues long. CDR3 nucleotides: TGCGCCAGCAGCTTTCGACTAGCGGGAGGGATAGAGACCCAGTACTTC. It specifies CASSFRLAGGIETQYF.

The chain combines TRBV27 with TRBJ2-1; 7 nucleotides match TRBD2. Germline V lookup: CDR1 MNHEY, CDR2 SMNVEV (reference sequence). The CDR3 spans 15 residues. V was clipped by 6 bases and J by 4 bases; unmatched bases: 9. This chain's CDR3 is CASSLTGGGYNEQFF. The CDR3 nucleotides read TGTGCCAGCAGCCTTACGGGAGGCGGTTACAATGAGCAGTTCTTC.

V usage is TRBV28 and J usage is TRBJ1-1, with D unclear. V dropped 5 bases and J dropped 2 bases, with 12 bases sitting between them. Germline assignment: CDR1 MDHEN and CDR2 SYDVKM. The CDR3 has 14 residues. The CDR3 spells CASSPYKANTEAFF. DNA of the CDR3: TGTGCCAGCAGTCCTTATAAAGCCAACACTGAAGCTTTCTTT.

The V gene is TRBV19, the J gene TRBJ2-7; D ambiguous. Trimming pared 2 bases from V and 2 bases from J, leaving 13 bases between. The CDR3 sequence is 15 residues long. Germline V gene sequence: CDR1 LNHDA, CDR2 SQIVND (reference sequence). The CDR3 sequence: CASSIFPQPAYEQYF. In nucleotides, the CDR3 is TGTGCCAGTAGTATATTCCCACAGCCTGCCTACGAGCAGTACTTC.

In DNA, the CDR3 is TGTGCCAGCTCACCCTATCGGCAGGGGGCGAGAAATGAGCAGTTCTTC. Translation: CASSPYRQGARNEQFF. V usage is TRBV18 and J usage is TRBJ2-1; the match to TRBD1 covers 8 bases. The J segment lost 7 bases and the V segment lost 3 bases, leaving 11 bases of the junction unmatched. The CDR3 is 16 amino acids. Germline lookup yields CDR1 KGHSH and CDR2 LQKENI.

This chain connects TRBV27 to TRBJ1-5; TRBD1 might be the D (6 bases). Germline CDR1 and CDR2: MNHEY and SMNVEV (reference sequence). Trimming left V 7 bases short and J 2 bases short, with 12 bases between. The CDR3 contains 14 residues. The CDR3 coding sequence is TGTGCCAGCAAACAGGGACTGGGCAATCAGCCCCAGCATTTT. Protein sequence: CASKQGLGNQPQHF.